The rows below give T cell receptor beta chains drawn from one sample of a study of T cell responses to AZD1222 COVID-19 vaccine. Clones were sequenced by immunoSEQ multiplex PCR, and TCRdb holds only the in-frame ones, with some missing. The sample holds around 60,000 clones; around nine tenths are singletons and the top ten take over 5.5%. This specimen was peripheral blood, taken 28 days after the second dose of the MenACWY control vaccine. The receptor source for this set is an adult who received the MenACWY meningococcal vaccine as a control. Both conserved end residues are part of each CDR3. A D gene is named only where the DNA matches it firmly. Clone size appears in some rows only: once, few, many, or a class for an expanded clone.

TRBJ1-6,NA,TRBV7-8,NA,TGTGCCAGTAGATCCGGGACCGATTACACCACCCTCCACTTT,CASRSGTDYTTLHF
TRBJ2-2,NA,TRBV7-8,NA,TGTGCCAGCAGCTTAGCGTCCGGAACCGGGGAGCTGTTTTTT,CASSLASGTGELFF
TRBJ1-1,NA,TRBV7-3,NA,TGTGCCAGCAGCACCGCCCCAGGGTCGGATGAAGCTTTCTTT,CASSTAPGSDEAFF
TRBJ1-4,NA,TRBV28,TRBD1,TGTGCCAGCAGGTCGGGAGGCCGGGACAGGGGTGAAAAACTGTTTTTT,CASRSGGRDRGEKLFF
TRBJ1-2,few,TRBV15,NA,TGTGCCACCAGCAGAGGAGACAATGCTGGCTACACCTTC,CATSRGDNAGYTF
TRBJ1-2,NA,TRBV9,NA,TGTGCCAGCAGCGTTACAGGTGGCTACACCTTC,CASSVTGGYTF
TRBJ1-1,NA,TRBV30,NA,TGTGCCTGGAGAACAGACAACACTGAAGCTTTCTTT,CAWRTDNTEAFF
TRBJ2-5,once,TRBV5-4,NA,TGTGCCAGCAGCTCCCCACGGGGGGAGACCCAGTACTTC,CASSSPRGETQYF
TRBJ2-5,NA,TRBV2,TRBD1,TGTGCCAGCAGTGCCAGGACAGGGCTGGAGACCCAGTACTTC,CASSARTGLETQYF
TRBJ2-7,few,TRBV12-3/TRBV12-4,NA,TGTGCCAGCAGGGGGTCATATGTAGAGCAGTACTTC,CASRGSYVEQYF
TRBJ2-5,NA,TRBV3-1/TRBV3-2,NA,TGTGCCAGCAGCCAAGACCCCGTCTCCTTAGTGCTTGTGACCCAGTACTTC,CASSQDPVSLVLVTQYF
TRBJ2-1,once,TRBV29-1,NA,TGCAGCGTGGTCCTTAATCTAGGGGGCAATGAGCAGTTCTTC,CSVVLNLGGNEQFF
TRBJ1-3,NA,TRBV6-5,TRBD1,TGTGCCAGCGATGGGACAGGGTCTGGAAACACCATATATTTT,CASDGTGSGNTIYF
TRBJ1-5,NA,TRBV7-3,NA,TGTGCCAGCAGCGTAAATAGCAATCAGCCCCAGCATTTT,CASSVNSNQPQHF
TRBJ2-5,NA,TRBV23-1,NA,TGCGCCAGCAGTCAAAGCCCCACCAGGGTCCATGGGGGCGAGACCCAGTACTTC,CASSQSPTRVHGGETQYF
TRBJ1-2,NA,TRBV30,NA,TGTGCCTGGAGGGACTGGCCCAGGCACTATGGCTACACCTTC,CAWRDWPRHYGYTF
TRBJ2-3,NA,TRBV7-2,NA,TGTGCCAGCAGCCCGGGGGTAGATACGCAGTATTTT,CASSPGVDTQYF
TRBJ2-1,NA,TRBV5-8,TRBD2,TGTGCCAGCAGCTCTAGCGGGGATAATGAGCAGTTCTTC,CASSSSGDNEQFF
TRBJ1-5,NA,TRBV28,TRBD1,TGTGCCAGCAGTTTAACGGCAGGGGGACAGCCCCAGCATTTT,CASSLTAGGQPQHF
TRBJ2-7,NA,TRBV18,NA,TGTGCCAGCTCACCAGCGGGATCCTCCTACGAGCAGTACTTC,CASSPAGSSYEQYF
TRBJ2-4,NA,TRBV21-1,NA,TGTGCCAGCAGCAAAGCGGAGGGGGCCAAAAACATTCAGTACTTC,CASSKAEGAKNIQYF
TRBJ2-7,few,TRBV19,NA,TGTGCCAGTATCGTTGGGAACCCGGGGAACAAAACCCACGAGCAGTACTTC,CASIVGNPGNKTHEQYF
TRBJ1-2,NA,TRBV28,NA,TGTGCCAGCAGTTCGGTTAACTATGGCTACACCTTC,CASSSVNYGYTF
TRBJ2-1,NA,TRBV7-9,TRBD2,TGTGCCAGCAGCTCAACCAGGACTAGCGGGGAATACAATGAGCAGTTCTTC,CASSSTRTSGEYNEQFF
TRBJ1-1,NA,TRBV6-5,NA,TGTGCCAGCAGTCGAACCGTCACGAACACTGAAGCTTTCTTT,CASSRTVTNTEAFF
TRBJ2-7,NA,TRBV19,NA,TGTGCCAGTAGTAATGGGATCGAGCAGTACTTC,CASSNGIEQYF
TRBJ2-3,NA,TRBV9,NA,TGTGCCAGCAGCGCGGGGACCCTGGGCACAGATACGCAGTATTTT,CASSAGTLGTDTQYF
TRBJ2-5,NA,TRBV6-2/TRBV6-3,TRBD2,TGTGCCAGCAGTATAGCGGGGGGACAAGAGACCCAGTACTTC,CASSIAGGQETQYF
TRBJ1-3,NA,TRBV21-1,NA,TGTGCCAGCAGCAAAGAAGTTGGACAGCCATTTTCCTCTGGAAACACCATATATTTT,CASSKEVGQPFSSGNTIYF
TRBJ2-5,NA,TRBV24-1,NA,TGTGCCACCAGTGACCCCGGGCGGGGCGGAGAGACCCAGTACTTC,CATSDPGRGGETQYF
TRBJ1-5,NA,TRBV12-3/TRBV12-4,NA,TGTGCCAGCAGTTTGGCTCCCAATCAGCCCCAGCATTTT,CASSLAPNQPQHF
TRBJ2-1,NA,TRBV30,TRBD2,TGTGCCTGGAGCGGACTAGCGGGAGTCGTTGAGCAGTTCTTC,CAWSGLAGVVEQFF
TRBJ2-3,NA,TRBV6-4,TRBD2,TGTGCCAGCAGTGTCGCGTCTAGCGGGACTTCAGATACGCAGTATTTT,CASSVASSGTSDTQYF
TRBJ2-5,NA,TRBV11-2,NA,TGTGCCAGCGGGACATACCAAGAGACCCAGTACTTC,CASGTYQETQYF
TRBJ1-1,once,TRBV6-5,NA,TGTGCCAGCAGTTACGGGGAGGACACTGAAGCTTTCTTT,CASSYGEDTEAFF
TRBJ2-1,NA,TRBV5-1,NA,TGCGCCAGCAGCTTGTCCAATGAGCAGTTCTTC,CASSLSNEQFF
TRBJ2-5,NA,TRBV5-6,TRBD2,TGTGCCAGCAGCTTGGGACTAGCGGGACAAGAGACCCAGTACTTC,CASSLGLAGQETQYF
TRBJ2-7,NA,TRBV11-2,NA,TGTGCCAGCAGCTTAGCGGGACCGAACGAGCAGTACTTC,CASSLAGPNEQYF
TRBJ2-1,NA,TRBV12-3/TRBV12-4,NA,TGTGCCAGCAGTTTAACAGATGAGCAGTTCTTC,CASSLTDEQFF
TRBJ2-3,NA,TRBV4-2,TRBD2,TGTGCCAGCAGCCCCAACCCGACTAGCCCCGGAGGGGCAGATACGCAGTATTTT,CASSPNPTSPGGADTQYF
TRBJ1-4,NA,TRBV6-5,NA,TGTGCCAGCAGTTATTCTCGCCCGTCAACTAATGAAAAACTGTTTTTT,CASSYSRPSTNEKLFF
TRBJ1-2,NA,TRBV20-1,NA,TGCAGTGCTAGAAGCGGCTATGGCTACACCTTC,CSARSGYGYTF
TRBJ1-1,NA,TRBV13,NA,TGTGCCAGCAGCTTTCAGGTGGGAATGAACACTGAAGCTTTCTTT,CASSFQVGMNTEAFF
TRBJ1-2,NA,TRBV24-1,NA,TGTGCCACCAGTGAGACAGTCTATGAAGGCTACACCTTC,CATSETVYEGYTF